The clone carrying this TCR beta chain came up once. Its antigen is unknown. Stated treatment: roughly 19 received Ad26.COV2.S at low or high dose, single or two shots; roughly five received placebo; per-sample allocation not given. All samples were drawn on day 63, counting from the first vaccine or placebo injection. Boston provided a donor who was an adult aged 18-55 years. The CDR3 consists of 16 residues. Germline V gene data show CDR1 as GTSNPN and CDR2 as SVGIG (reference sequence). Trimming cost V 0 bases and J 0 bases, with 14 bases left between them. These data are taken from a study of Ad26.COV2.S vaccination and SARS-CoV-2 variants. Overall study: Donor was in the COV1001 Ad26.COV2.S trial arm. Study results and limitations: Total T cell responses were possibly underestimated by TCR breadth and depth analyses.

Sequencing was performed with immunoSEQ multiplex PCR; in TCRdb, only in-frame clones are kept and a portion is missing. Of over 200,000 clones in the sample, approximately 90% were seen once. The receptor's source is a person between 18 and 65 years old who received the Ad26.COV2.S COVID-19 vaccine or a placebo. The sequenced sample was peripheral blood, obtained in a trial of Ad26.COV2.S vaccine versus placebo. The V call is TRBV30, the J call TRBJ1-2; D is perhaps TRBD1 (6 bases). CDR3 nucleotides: TGTGCCTGGAGTGTAACAGGGTGGGTAGCTAACTATGGCTACACCTTC. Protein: CAWSVTGWVANYGYTF.